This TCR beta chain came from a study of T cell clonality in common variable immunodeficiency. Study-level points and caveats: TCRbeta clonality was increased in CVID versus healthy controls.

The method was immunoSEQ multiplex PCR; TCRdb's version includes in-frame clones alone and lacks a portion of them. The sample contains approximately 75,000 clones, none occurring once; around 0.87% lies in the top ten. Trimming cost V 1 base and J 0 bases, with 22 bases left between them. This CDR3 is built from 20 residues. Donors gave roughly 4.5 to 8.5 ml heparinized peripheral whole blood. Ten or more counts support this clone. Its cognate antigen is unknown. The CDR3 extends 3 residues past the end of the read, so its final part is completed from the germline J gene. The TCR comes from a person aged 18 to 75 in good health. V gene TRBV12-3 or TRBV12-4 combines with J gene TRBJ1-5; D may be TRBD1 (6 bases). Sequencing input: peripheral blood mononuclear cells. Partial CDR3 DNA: TGTGCCAGCAGTTTAGAGTTGTCGGGCGGACAGTCGATTAGCAATCAGCCC. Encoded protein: CASSLELSGGQSISNQP. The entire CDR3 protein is CASSLELSGGQSISNQPQHF.